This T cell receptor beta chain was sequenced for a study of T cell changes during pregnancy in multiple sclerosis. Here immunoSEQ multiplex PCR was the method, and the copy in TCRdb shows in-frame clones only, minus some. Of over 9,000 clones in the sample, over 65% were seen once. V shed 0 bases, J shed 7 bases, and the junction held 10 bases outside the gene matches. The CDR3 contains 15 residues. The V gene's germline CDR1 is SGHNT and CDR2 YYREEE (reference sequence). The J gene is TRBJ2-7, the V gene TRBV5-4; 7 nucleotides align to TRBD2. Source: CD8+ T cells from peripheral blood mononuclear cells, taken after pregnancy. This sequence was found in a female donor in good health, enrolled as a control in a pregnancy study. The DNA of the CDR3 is TGTGCCAGCAGCTTGGGGTCGGCGGGAGCGTGGGAGCAGTACTTC. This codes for CASSLGSAGAWEQYF.